Presented here are 22 T cell receptor beta chains from one specimen sequenced in a study of spatial heterogeneity in lung cancer (dated by TCRdb to 2018 to 2020). Reading the label with the study, this specimen's time point is: sample taken at primary tumor resection. For TCR sequencing, whole RNA was extracted from tumor and nontumor lung tissue, or from cryopreserved PBMC samples, and no cell sorting was done. Library method: 5' RACE. The sequencing machine was a NextSeq 500. Through fastp at Q25 and MiXCR, TCRdb rebuilt clones from the public reads, retaining in-frame beta chains. CDR3 protein sequences are deduplicated, and each keeps its most common genes and DNA. In this sample the table shows some 100,000 distinct CDR3 sequences, approximately 12% of which occur a single time. The ten top clones hold roughly 41% of the sample. Specimen: PBMCs, collected at surgery. The source is a male donor with early-stage non-small cell lung cancer.

This chain connects TRBV4-3 to TRBJ1-2, with D uncertain. V shed 3 bases and J shed 6 bases, with 8 bases lying between them. Germline V lookup: CDR1 LGHNA, CDR2 YSLEER. The CDR3 runs 12 residues. The DNA of the CDR3 is TGCGCCAGCAGCCATCCGGAAAATGGCTACACCTTC. Encoded protein: CASSHPENGYTF.

This clonotype was seen a few times. The chain employs TRBV14 and TRBJ2-5; no clear D gene. V lost 1 base and J lost 1, with 10 bases in between. This CDR3 comprises 15 residues. CDR1 is SGHDN and CDR2 is FVKESK in the germline V gene. The DNA of the CDR3 is TGTGCCAGCAGCCAAGCTATTCGGAGCCAAGAGACCCAGTACTTC. Translated, it gives CASSQAIRSQETQYF.

V gene TRBV5-1 combines with J gene TRBJ1-1, with 9 bases matching TRBD1. V trimming: 2 bases; J trimming: 1 base; junction bases outside the gene matches: 12. The CDR3 is 18 amino acids. Germline CDR1 reads SGHRS; CDR2 reads YFSETQ. In DNA, the CDR3 is TGCGCCAGCAGCTTCGATCCGGGACAGGGACTTGGGAACACTGAAGCTTTCTTT. It yields the protein CASSFDPGQGLGNTEAFF.

This sequence joins TRBV19 and TRBJ2-3, with 7 bases that match TRBD2. The length of the CDR3 is 16 residues. Germline values: CDR1 LNHDA, CDR2 SQIVND (reference sequence). V lost 3 bases and J lost 2; bases outside the gene matches: 8. In DNA form, the CDR3 reads TGTGCCAGTAGTATGGGACGGGGGGTTTTCACAGATACGCAGTATTTT. It codes for CASSMGRGVFTDTQYF.

This clonotype was recorded a few times. This rearrangement joins TRBV28 to TRBJ2-5; D is uncertain. There are 12 residues in the CDR3. Trimming took off 5 bases at V and 5 bases at J, with 9 bases between the two ends. In germline, CDR1 is MDHEN, CDR2 SYDVKM. DNA of the CDR3: TGTGCCAGCAGTCACCCGATGGAGACCCAGTACTTC. This codes for CASSHPMETQYF.

This clonotype turned up a few times. The V and J genes are TRBV29-1 and TRBJ1-4; D might be TRBD1 (5 bases). Trimming stripped 6 bases from V and 11 bases from J, with 25 bases between. CDR3 size: 15 residues. Germline values: CDR1 SQVTM, CDR2 ANQGSEA. The CDR3 nucleotides read TGCAGCGTGGGGCGGGGACCCACCTCTGATGGGAAACTGTTTTTT. It is translated as CSVGRGPTSDGKLFF.

This chain joins TRBV11-2 and TRBJ2-1; 7 positions match TRBD2. The trim removed 5 bases at V and 7 bases at J, leaving 5 bases unmatched. The CDR3 extends over 13 amino acids. The germline CDR1 and CDR2 sequences are SGHAT and FQNNGV. CDR3 coding DNA: TGTGCCAGCAGCCCCTGGACTAGGAATGAGCAGTTCTTC. This translates into CASSPWTRNEQFF.

This clonotype was seen more than once but under ten times. The chain recombines TRBV12-3 or TRBV12-4 with TRBJ2-7, with D perhaps matching TRBD2 (6 bases). V gave up 3 bases and J gave up 7 bases, with 19 bases separating them. The CDR3 length is 15 residues. The CDR3 loop is CASSFRGTLGDEQYF. The CDR3 DNA is TGTGCCAGCAGTTTTCGCGGGACCTTAGGAGATGAGCAGTACTTC.

This clonotype was counted between two and nine times. The rearrangement joins TRBV20-1 to TRBJ1-2; tentatively, D is TRBD1 (5 bases). CDR3 length: 14 amino acids. With 0 bases removed from V and 4 bases from J, the gap between germline ends came to 12 bases. The germline V gene encodes CDR1 DFQATT and CDR2 SNEGSKA (reference sequence). CDR3 loop: CSARDGKGRYGYTF. DNA of the CDR3: TGCAGTGCTAGAGATGGGAAGGGACGCTATGGCTACACCTTC.

The V call is TRBV3-1, the J call TRBJ2-1, with a weak D call TRBD2 (6 bases). CDR3 length: 10 amino acids. CDR1 LGHDT and CDR2 YNNKEL come from the germline V gene (reference sequence). With 8 bases removed from V and 7 bases from J, the gap between germline ends came to 6 bases. The CDR3 sequence is CASGGNEQFF. In DNA, the CDR3 is TGTGCCAGCGGGGGGAATGAGCAGTTCTTC.

The CDR3: CASSLDLGEQFF. The CDR3 DNA reads TGTGCCAGCAGCTTAGATTTAGGTGAGCAGTTCTTC. The rearrangement joins TRBV7-2 to TRBJ2-1; D gene ambiguous. This CDR3 has 12 residues. V was shortened by 1 base and J by 9 bases, with 7 bases between the two germline ends. Germline V gene lookup returns CDR1 SGHTA and CDR2 FQGNSA.

This chain connects TRBV6-2 or TRBV6-3 to TRBJ1-2, with 7 bases fitting TRBD1. Trimming removed 8 bases from V and 2 bases from J; junction bases left unmatched: 2. Germline lookup yields CDR1 MNHEY and CDR2 SVGEGT. The CDR3 covers 12 residues. DNA for the CDR3: TGTGCCAGCGGGGACAGCAACTATGGCTACACCTTC. It codes for CASGDSNYGYTF.

This clonotype appeared many times. The chain couples TRBV6-5 to TRBJ2-2; the D is unclear. Germline values: CDR1 MNHEY, CDR2 SVGAGI. The CDR3 has 14 amino acids. V lost 6 bases, J lost 0 bases, and 8 bases lay in between. The CDR3 protein is CASRLKSNTGELFF. In DNA form, the CDR3 reads TGTGCCAGCAGGTTAAAATCGAACACCGGGGAGCTGTTTTTT.

This clonotype was seen a few times. The chain is built from TRBV7-8 and TRBJ2-5; 11 nucleotides match TRBD2. The CDR3 is 18 residues long. Per the germline V gene, CDR1 is SGHVS and CDR2 is FQNEAQ. The V and J ends lost 2 bases and 5 bases, in that order; junction bases with no gene match: 13. CDR3 residues: CASSLFRLAGRRRETQYF. CDR3 sequence (DNA): TGTGCCAGCAGCTTATTTCGACTAGCGGGGAGGAGGCGTGAGACCCAGTACTTC.

J is TRBJ2-7 and V is TRBV12-3 or TRBV12-4, with 9 bases lining up with TRBD2. V gave up 3 bases and J gave up 5 bases; unmatched junction bases: 14. The CDR3 length is 17 residues. Here the CDR3 reads CASSFASGDAGGHEQYF. In DNA, the CDR3 is TGTGCCAGCAGTTTCGCTAGCGGGGACGCGGGGGGCCACGAGCAGTACTTC.

The chain uses TRBV9 and TRBJ1-2; 8 bases line up with TRBD1. The J segment lost 6 bases and the V segment lost 2 bases, leaving 9 bases of the junction unmatched. There are 15 residues in the CDR3. Germline CDR1 is SGDLS and CDR2 is YYNGEE. CDR3 protein: CASSVGTGTTNGYTF. The CDR3 nucleotides are TGTGCCAGCAGCGTCGGGACAGGAACCACTAATGGCTACACCTTC.

This clonotype was picked up many times. The V call is TRBV29-1, the J call TRBJ1-3, with D unresolved. V was clipped by 0 bases and J by 4 bases, with 7 bases between them. The CDR3 is made up of 13 amino acids. Germline V gene lookup returns CDR1 SQVTM and CDR2 ANQGSEA. CDR3 region: CSVEETSGNTIYF. The CDR3 DNA reads as TGCAGCGTTGAAGAGACGTCAGGAAACACCATATATTTT.

This clonotype has just a few counts. The chain uses TRBV20-1 and TRBJ2-3; D is unresolved. Trimming removed 5 bases at V and 4 bases at J, with 13 bases between. Per the germline V gene, CDR1 is DFQATT and CDR2 is SNEGSKA (reference sequence). The CDR3 loop spans 13 amino acids. CDR3 nucleotide sequence: TGCAGTGCTCCGCCAGCCAGCTCAGATACGCAGTATTTT. Encoded protein: CSAPPASSDTQYF.

J is TRBJ2-3 and V is TRBV5-4; D gene ambiguous. V lost 1 base, J lost 5 bases, and 11 bases lay in between. This CDR3 has 14 residues. Looked up from germline, CDR1 is SGHNT and CDR2 is YYREEE (reference sequence). CDR3 sequence: CASSLNSAGDTQYF. CDR3 in DNA: TGTGCCAGCAGCTTGAACTCCGCAGGAGATACGCAGTATTTT.

This chain connects TRBV5-6 to TRBJ2-5; D is tentatively TRBD1 or TRBD2 (5 bases each). This CDR3 is built from 16 residues. Germline V gives CDR1 SGHDT, CDR2 YYEEEE. Trimming shortened V by 5 bases and J by 1 base, and 18 bases separated the two germline ends. The CDR3 protein is CASRPPGRNIQETQYF. CDR3 coding DNA: TGTGCCAGCAGGCCTCCGGGACGGAACATCCAAGAGACCCAGTACTTC.

This clonotype was observed at least ten times. J is TRBJ2-3 and V is TRBV20-1, with TRBD2 matching 10 bases. CDR1 is DFQATT, CDR2 SNEGSKA, per germline (reference sequence). The CDR3 has 15 amino acids. With V trimmed by 4 bases and J by 2 bases, 6 bases remained unmatched. Here the CDR3 reads CSATVLAGVTDTQYF. The DNA of the CDR3 is TGCAGTGCTACCGTTCTAGCGGGGGTCACAGATACGCAGTATTTT.

This clonotype was found a few times. The chain carries TRBV28 and TRBJ1-5; D gene ambiguous. V shed 6 bases and J shed 7 bases, with 22 bases lying between them. This CDR3 has 16 residues. Germline V gene data show CDR1 as MDHEN and CDR2 as SYDVKM. In DNA, the CDR3 is TGTGCCAGCAGCAATACGGACGGGCTAAGCCGACAGCCCCAGCATTTT. It encodes CASSNTDGLSRQPQHF. Using reference TRBV28 and TRBJ1-5 for the parts outside the CDR3, the full variable domain is DVKVTQSSRYLVKRTGEKVFLECVQDMDHENMFWYRQDPGLGLRLIYFSYDVKMKEKGDIPEGYSVSREKKERFSLILESASTNQTSMYLCASSNTDGLSRQPQHFGDGTRLSIL.